The sequence of this T cell receptor (beta chain) was determined in a study of response to subunit inactivated influenza vaccine (dated by TCRdb to the late 2010s). At the level of the whole study: To follow how T cells responded to a trivalent subunit inactivated influenza vaccine, the researchers relied on deep quantitative profiling of the T cell receptor repertoire.

Library creation used RT-PCR. These reads were obtained on an Illumina HiSeq 2500. TCRdb reworked the public reads: Q25 trimming with fastp, MiXCR clone assembly, productive beta chains retained. Duplicate CDR3 protein sequences are folded into a single record with the most common DNA and genes. The sample records 530,000 or so distinct CDR3 sequences, 14% of which are singletons. Roughly 10% of the sample rests with the top ten. Here is what the overall study found, with its caveats: According to the authors, only a limited number of new T cells may be recruited by each seasonal influenza vaccination.

This clonotype was seen a handful of times. Its antigen remains undetermined. No qualities accompany the bases; no much larger clone lies one base away. This clonotype was sampled from a man in his fifties or sixties who received an inactivated influenza vaccine. Donor details come from another sample of the same person, matched by shared clones. Sample: PBMCs from blood, taken approximately 13 days after vaccination.

Read as DNA, the sequence is TGTGCCAGCAGGGGAGGGACATCGGTCTACGAGCAGTACTTC. Translated, it gives CASRGGTSVYEQYF. The V gene is TRBV12-3 or TRBV12-4 and the J gene is TRBJ2-7; a weak D assignment points to TRBD2 (7 bases agree). The CDR3 numbers 14 residues from cysteine through phenylalanine. The kept DNA is CDR3 alone, 42 bases in frame from the first base. V is reduced by 6 bases and J by 3 bases, leaving a spacing of 15 bases between them.